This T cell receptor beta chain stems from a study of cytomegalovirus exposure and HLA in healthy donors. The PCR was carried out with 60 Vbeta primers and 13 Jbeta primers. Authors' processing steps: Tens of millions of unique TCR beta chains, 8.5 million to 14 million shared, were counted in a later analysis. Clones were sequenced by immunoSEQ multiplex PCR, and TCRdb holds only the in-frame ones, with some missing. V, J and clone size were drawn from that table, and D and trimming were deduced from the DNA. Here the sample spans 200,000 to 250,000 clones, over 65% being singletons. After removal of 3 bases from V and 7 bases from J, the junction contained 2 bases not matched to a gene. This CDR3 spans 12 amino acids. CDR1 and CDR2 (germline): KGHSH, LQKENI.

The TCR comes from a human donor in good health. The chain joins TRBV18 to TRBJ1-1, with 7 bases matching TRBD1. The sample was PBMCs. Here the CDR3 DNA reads TGTGCCAGCTCACCCTCAGGGGGTGAAGCTTTCTTT. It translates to CASSPSGGEAFF.